One and the same sample provided the 32 T cell receptor beta chains below, sequenced in a study of T cell changes during pregnancy in multiple sclerosis. The assay was immunoSEQ multiplex PCR, and TCRdb's table has in-frame clones only and misses some. The sample consists of about 80,000 clones, around 92% of them appearing once. The material sequenced was peripheral blood, taken before pregnancy. These receptors came from a female donor with multiple sclerosis, enrolled in a pregnancy study.

V gene TRBV6-1 combines with J gene TRBJ2-1, with D possibly matching TRBD1 (5 bases). The CDR3 consists of 13 residues. V was pared by 4 bases and J by 3 bases, with 7 bases between. Germline V lookup: CDR1 MNHNS, CDR2 SASEGT. In DNA, the CDR3 is TGTGCCAGCAGTGGGGGCGTCTACAATGAGCAGTTCTTC. It yields the protein CASSGGVYNEQFF.

This chain connects TRBV7-2 to TRBJ2-7, with TRBD1 matching over 7 bases. Germline loops: CDR1 SGHTA, CDR2 FQGNSA. The CDR3 extends over 16 amino acids. V lost 1 base, J lost 0 bases, and 6 bases stayed unmatched. CDR3 bases: TGTGCCAGCAGCTTAGTCGGTACAGGGGACTCCTACGAGCAGTACTTC. Translation: CASSLVGTGDSYEQYF.

This chain joins TRBV19 and TRBJ1-1; TRBD1 matches 7 bases. Germline lookup yields CDR1 LNHDA and CDR2 SQIVND (reference sequence). This CDR3 is built from 16 residues. Trimming at V came to 7 bases and at J to 0 bases, leaving 11 bases not matched to a gene. CDR3 nucleotides: TGTGCCAGTACCCAATCTCCCAGGGGGATGAACACTGAAGCTTTCTTT. It is translated as CASTQSPRGMNTEAFF.

The chain is built from TRBV5-1 and TRBJ2-1, with 7 bases identical to TRBD1. Per germline, CDR1 SGHRS and CDR2 YFSETQ. The CDR3 extends over 15 amino acids. V gave up 4 bases and J gave up 0 bases; unmatched junction bases: 4. DNA of the CDR3: TGCGCCAGCAGCGAAGACAGGGACTCCTACAATGAGCAGTTCTTC. Its protein product is CASSEDRDSYNEQFF.

V usage is TRBV27 and J usage is TRBJ1-2; 9 bases align to TRBD1. The CDR3 is 13 amino acids. CDR1 is MNHEY and CDR2 is SMNVEV in the germline V gene (reference sequence). Losses at the gene ends were 4 bases for V and 5 bases for J; bases not matched to a gene: 2. The CDR3 sequence is CASSSGQGYGYTF. DNA for the CDR3: TGTGCCAGCAGTTCTGGACAGGGGTATGGCTACACCTTC.

The chain couples TRBV27 to TRBJ2-2; the D gene is possibly TRBD2 (5 bases). V was shortened by 3 bases and J by 5 bases, with 10 bases between the two germline ends. CDR1 MNHEY and CDR2 SMNVEV come from the germline V gene (reference sequence). The CDR3 totals 14 residues. In nucleotides, the CDR3 is TGTGCCAGCAGTTTCTCTAGCTTGACCGGGGAGCTGTTTTTT. It codes for CASSFSSLTGELFF.

The chain uses TRBV9 and TRBJ1-4, with 8 bases identical to TRBD1. J lost 1 base, V lost 3 bases, and 2 bases had no gene match. The CDR3 is 15 residues long. Germline CDR1 is SGDLS and CDR2 is YYNGEE. DNA of the CDR3: TGTGCCAGCAGCGACGGGACAGGAACTAATGAAAAACTGTTTTTT. Its translation is CASSDGTGTNEKLFF.

The V and J genes are TRBV19 and TRBJ2-7, with 8 bases identical to TRBD1. The V segment lost 5 bases and the J segment 5 bases; nucleotides outside the gene matches: 2. This CDR3 is 12 amino acids long. Germline-derived CDR1 and CDR2 are LNHDA and SQIVND (reference sequence). CDR3 in DNA: TGTGCCAGTAGTGCGACAGGGGACGAGCAGTACTTC. Amino acids: CASSATGDEQYF.

The chain couples TRBV23-1 to TRBJ2-1; no reliable D call. TRBV23-1 is an ORF for which the function is uncertain. The CDR3 has 16 amino acids. Trimming removed 2 bases at V and 0 bases at J, with 11 bases between. In DNA form, the CDR3 reads TGCGCCAGCAGTCAAAAGGTACTAAGCTCCTACAATGAGCAGTTCTTC. Translated, it gives CASSQKVLSSYNEQFF.

Many counts were recorded for this clone. V usage is TRBV28 and J usage is TRBJ1-2; 7 bases fit TRBD1. Germline V gene sequence: CDR1 MDHEN, CDR2 SYDVKM. The CDR3 sequence is 13 residues long. V lost 8 bases to trimming and J lost 8 bases; unmatched junction nucleotides: 11. The CDR3, as DNA: TGTGCCAGCTTAAAGCCGGGACAGCGGGGCTACACCTTC. Translating gives CASLKPGQRGYTF.

This chain links TRBV9 with TRBJ2-1; TRBD2 is a possible D gene (5 bases). The CDR3 has 14 residues. The V end lost 4 bases, the J end lost 1 base, and 9 bases lay between the germline ends. The germline V gene encodes CDR1 SGDLS and CDR2 YYNGEE. DNA for the CDR3: TGTGCCAGCAGCCGCGGAGGATCCTACAATGAGCAGTTCTTC. Its protein is CASSRGGSYNEQFF.

This rearrangement joins TRBV7-2 to TRBJ2-2; 9 bases match TRBD2. Germline CDR1 and CDR2: SGHTA and FQGNSA. The CDR3 has 18 amino acids. The V and J ends lost 5 bases and 3 bases, in that order; junction bases with no gene match: 13. CDR3 in DNA: TGTGCCAGCAGCAACGCGGGGCGGGAGGGCCCGGACACCGGGGAGCTGTTTTTT. It translates to CASSNAGREGPDTGELFF.

This clone appeared once. This chain connects TRBV10-3 to TRBJ2-1; no definite D call. The CDR3 has 15 residues. Looked up from germline, CDR1 is ENHRY and CDR2 is SYGVKD. The V end lost 0 bases, the J end lost 0 bases, and 6 bases lay between the germline ends. The CDR3 DNA reads TGTGCCATCAGTGAGTCTCCCAGCTCCTACAATGAGCAGTTCTTC. Translated: CAISESPSSYNEQFF.

The chain carries TRBV5-1 and TRBJ1-1, with a weak D call TRBD1 (6 bases). The germline gives CDR1 SGHRS, CDR2 YFSETQ. This CDR3 contains 16 residues. Trimming took 3 bases from V and 0 from J, leaving 15 bases between them. The CDR3 DNA reads as TGCGCCAGCAGCTCTGCGACAGGAGCGATGAACACTGAAGCTTTCTTT. Its translation: CASSSATGAMNTEAFF.

The chain combines TRBV7-6 with TRBJ2-5; D gene unclear. V was trimmed by 2 bases and J by 1 base, leaving 11 bases between them. Germline V gives CDR1 SGHVS, CDR2 FNYEAQ. The CDR3 is 15 residues long. CDR3: CASSLSGRLQETQYF. CDR3 coding DNA: TGTGCCAGCAGCTTATCCGGTCGACTCCAAGAGACCCAGTACTTC.

The rearrangement joins TRBV30 to TRBJ1-5, with no clear D. This CDR3 spans 15 amino acids. V gave up 0 bases and J gave up 1 base, with 10 bases separating them. Germline V gene data show CDR1 as GTSNPN and CDR2 as SVGIG (reference sequence). CDR3 sequence reads: CAWSVRGVSNQPQHF. The CDR3 coding sequence is TGTGCCTGGAGTGTACGCGGGGTGAGCAATCAGCCCCAGCATTTT.

This chain links TRBV6-5 with TRBJ2-1; 8 bases align to TRBD2. Per germline, CDR1 MNHEY and CDR2 SVGAGI. J was trimmed by 7 bases and V by 2 bases; bases with no gene match: 7. There are 15 residues in the CDR3. In DNA form, the CDR3 reads TGTGCCAGCAGTTACACTGGACTAGCTGAGAATGAGCAGTTCTTC. As protein: CASSYTGLAENEQFF.

The chain's CDR3 is CASSLGPGQGAGVNQPQHF. CDR3 in DNA: TGCGCCAGCAGCCTGGGGCCGGGACAGGGGGCAGGTGTCAATCAGCCCCAGCATTTT. The rearrangement uses TRBV5-1 and TRBJ1-5, with 12 nucleotides matching TRBD1. Germline assignment: CDR1 SGHRS and CDR2 YFSETQ. The V and J ends lost 4 bases and 3 bases, in that order; junction bases with no gene match: 14. The CDR3 covers 19 residues.

CDR3 amino acids: CASSSGTGTYEQYF. The CDR3 DNA follows: TGTGCCAGTAGTTCCGGGACAGGGACCTACGAGCAGTACTTC. The chain employs TRBV19 and TRBJ2-7; 9 nucleotides align to TRBD1. Per germline, CDR1 LNHDA and CDR2 SQIVND (reference sequence). The CDR3 is 14 amino acids. J lost 2 bases, V lost 5 bases, and 4 bases had no gene match. The full variable domain, its missing parts supplied by reference TRBV19 and TRBJ2-7, is DGGITQSPKYLFRKEGQNVTLSCEQNLNHDAMYWYRQDPGQGLRLIYYSQIVNDFQKGDIAEGYSVSREKKESFPLTVTSAQKNPTAFYLCASSSGTGTYEQYFGPGTRLTVT.

The chain is built from TRBV11-1 and TRBJ1-1; possible D gene TRBD1, 6 bases. This CDR3 is built from 14 residues. V dropped 4 bases and J dropped 4 bases, with 13 bases sitting between them. The V gene's germline CDR1 is SGHAT and CDR2 FQDESV (reference sequence). CDR3 coding DNA: TGTGCCAGCAGCTCACAGGGAGGGGGCACTGAAGCTTTCTTT. This encodes CASSSQGGGTEAFF.

The V and J genes are TRBV19 and TRBJ1-2; D call uncertain. Germline loops: CDR1 LNHDA, CDR2 SQIVND (reference sequence). Trimming took 3 bases from V and 6 from J, leaving 17 bases between them. This CDR3 spans 15 amino acids. CDR3 sequence: CASSIPFSAQNGYTF. The CDR3 DNA reads as TGTGCCAGTAGTATTCCGTTCAGTGCACAGAATGGCTACACCTTC.

This chain joins TRBV25-1 and TRBJ2-7; possibly TRBD2 for D (6 bases). Deletions cut 6 bases from V and 2 bases from J, with 11 bases between. The CDR3 contains 13 residues. Germline V gene data show CDR1 as MGHDK and CDR2 as SYGVNS. CDR3 bases: TGTGCCAGCAGGGGACTGATAACCTACGAGCAGTACTTC. This gives the protein CASRGLITYEQYF.

The rearrangement uses TRBV6-6 and TRBJ1-5, with no clear D. Per germline, CDR1 MNHNY and CDR2 SVGAGI (reference sequence). Trimming took 7 bases from V and 4 from J, leaving 11 bases between them. The CDR3 has 13 amino acids. CDR3 coding DNA: TGTGCCAGCAACCCTATTATGAATCAGCCCCAGCATTTT. Translated, it gives CASNPIMNQPQHF.

The CDR3 loop is CASSLPTGTDTQYF. The DNA of the CDR3 is TGTGCCAGCAGCTTACCGACAGGCACAGATACGCAGTATTTT. The chain is built from TRBV7-8 and TRBJ2-3, with D possibly being TRBD1 (5 bases). Looked up from germline, CDR1 is SGHVS and CDR2 is FQNEAQ. The CDR3 is made up of 14 amino acids. Trimming took off 2 bases at V and 1 base at J, with 7 bases between the two ends.

CDR3 bases: TGTGCCAGCAGTGAATTAGGGCAGGGTTACACAGATACGCAGTATTTT. It encodes CASSELGQGYTDTQYF. The J gene is TRBJ2-3, the V gene TRBV6-1, with a possible D match to TRBD1 (5 bases). The germline V and J ends were trimmed by 2 bases and 2 bases, with 14 bases remaining between them. The CDR3 runs to 16 residues. Looked up from germline, CDR1 is MNHNS and CDR2 is SASEGT.

The CDR3 DNA is TGTGCCACCAGCAGAGGGGGTTACGGGACAGGGGAAAATGAGCAGTTCTTC. Its protein is CATSRGGYGTGENEQFF. The J gene is TRBJ2-1, the V gene TRBV15, with TRBD1 matching 10 bases. The germline gives CDR1 LNHNV, CDR2 YYDKDF (reference sequence). The J segment lost 7 bases and the V segment lost 1 base, leaving 10 bases of the junction unmatched. The CDR3 runs to 17 residues.

This sequence joins TRBV4-2 and TRBJ2-3; 10 bases map to TRBD2. The CDR3 is made up of 16 amino acids. Germline assignment: CDR1 LGHNA and CDR2 YNFKEQ. V lost 1 base and J lost 2; bases outside the gene matches: 3. The CDR3 nucleotides read TGTGCCAGCAGCCAAGGGGGGACTAGCGACACAGATACGCAGTATTTT. Translated, it gives CASSQGGTSDTDTQYF.

V gene TRBV2 combines with J gene TRBJ1-2; 9 nucleotides align to TRBD1. The CDR3 runs 14 residues. Germline V gene data show CDR1 as SNHLY and CDR2 as FYNNEI. The V and J ends lost 6 bases and 3 bases, in that order; junction bases with no gene match: 5. In nucleotides, the CDR3 is TGTGCCAGCAGGCCGGGACAGGGAGACTATGGCTACACCTTC. The encoded protein is CASRPGQGDYGYTF.

The chain links TRBV6-6 to TRBJ1-4, with D unclear. CDR3 length equals 11 residues. V was trimmed by 4 bases and J by 8 bases, leaving 5 bases between them. Per the germline V gene, CDR1 is MNHNY and CDR2 is SVGAGI (reference sequence). The CDR3 region is CASSLLEKLFF. The DNA of the CDR3 is TGTGCCAGCAGTTTACTGGAAAAACTGTTTTTT.

The rearrangement uses TRBV20-1 and TRBJ1-2; D call uncertain. From germline, CDR1 is DFQATT and CDR2 SNEGSKA (reference sequence). Between the trimmed V and J ends, which lost 0 bases and 7 bases, there was a span of 6 bases. CDR3 size: 11 residues. In DNA, the CDR3 is TGCAGTGCTAGAGAGGGCTTTGGCTACACCTTC. Encoded protein: CSAREGFGYTF.

The chain has TRBV5-4 and TRBJ2-1; 12 nucleotides match TRBD2. The CDR3 totals 14 residues. J lost 6 bases, V lost 7 bases, and 5 bases had no gene match. Germline V gene lookup returns CDR1 SGHNT and CDR2 YYREEE (reference sequence). CDR3 DNA sequence: TGTGCCAGCGCGGCTAGCGGGAGGGCCAATGAGCAGTTCTTC. The encoded protein is CASAASGRANEQFF.

DNA of the CDR3: TGCGCCAGCAGCCAGGGACAGACCCCAGATACGCAGTATTTT. Its protein product is CASSQGQTPDTQYF. This chain joins TRBV5-1 and TRBJ2-3; TRBD1 agrees at 7 bases. Germline-derived CDR1 and CDR2 are SGHRS and YFSETQ. Trimming took 4 bases from V and 4 from J; bases not matched to a gene: 6. This CDR3 has 14 amino acids. Filled out from reference TRBV5-1 and TRBJ2-3, the complete variable domain reads KAGVTQTPRYLIKTRGQQVTLSCSPISGHRSVSWYQQTPGQGLQFLFEYFSETQRNKGNFPGRFSGRQFSNSRSEMNVSTLELGDSALYLCASSQGQTPDTQYFGPGTRLTVL.